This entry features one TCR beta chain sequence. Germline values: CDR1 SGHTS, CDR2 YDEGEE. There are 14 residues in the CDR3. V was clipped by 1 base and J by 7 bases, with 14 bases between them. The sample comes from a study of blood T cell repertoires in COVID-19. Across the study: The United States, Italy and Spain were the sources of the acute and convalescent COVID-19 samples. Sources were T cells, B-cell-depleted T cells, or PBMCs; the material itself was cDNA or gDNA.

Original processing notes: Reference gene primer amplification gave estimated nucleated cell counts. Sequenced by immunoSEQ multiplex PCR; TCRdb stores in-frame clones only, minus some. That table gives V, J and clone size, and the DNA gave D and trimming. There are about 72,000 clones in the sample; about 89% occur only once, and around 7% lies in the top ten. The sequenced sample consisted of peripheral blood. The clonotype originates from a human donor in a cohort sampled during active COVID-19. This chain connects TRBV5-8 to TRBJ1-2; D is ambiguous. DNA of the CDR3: TGTGCCAGCAGCTTGTTCCGGGGTCAGTCTGGCTACACCTTC. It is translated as CASSLFRGQSGYTF.